The text below deals with one T cell receptor beta chain. This entry belongs to a study of blood T cells in healthy people across ages. Germline V gives CDR1 LNHNV, CDR2 YYDKDF (reference sequence). The CDR3 sequence is 14 residues long. Then a second PCR, running roughly 7 to 11 cycles, was carried out with a sample-barcoded 5' primer and a J-beta primer mix. TCRdb redid the calling of the 5' RACE reads with MiXCR, one entry per CDR3 protein. The sample comprises 540,000 or so distinct CDR3 sequences, about 26% of which are singletons, and about 18% rests with the top ten. The clonotype was recovered from a woman aged 70-85 years in good health. Sequencing was performed on blood. This sequence joins TRBV15 and TRBJ2-7; no firm D call. Gene TRBJ2-1 matches the end of the DNA better, so the J call may be wrong. DNA for the CDR3: TGTGCCACCAGCAGAGTCCTGAATTACAATGAGCAGTTCTTC. It encodes CATSRVLNYNEQFF.